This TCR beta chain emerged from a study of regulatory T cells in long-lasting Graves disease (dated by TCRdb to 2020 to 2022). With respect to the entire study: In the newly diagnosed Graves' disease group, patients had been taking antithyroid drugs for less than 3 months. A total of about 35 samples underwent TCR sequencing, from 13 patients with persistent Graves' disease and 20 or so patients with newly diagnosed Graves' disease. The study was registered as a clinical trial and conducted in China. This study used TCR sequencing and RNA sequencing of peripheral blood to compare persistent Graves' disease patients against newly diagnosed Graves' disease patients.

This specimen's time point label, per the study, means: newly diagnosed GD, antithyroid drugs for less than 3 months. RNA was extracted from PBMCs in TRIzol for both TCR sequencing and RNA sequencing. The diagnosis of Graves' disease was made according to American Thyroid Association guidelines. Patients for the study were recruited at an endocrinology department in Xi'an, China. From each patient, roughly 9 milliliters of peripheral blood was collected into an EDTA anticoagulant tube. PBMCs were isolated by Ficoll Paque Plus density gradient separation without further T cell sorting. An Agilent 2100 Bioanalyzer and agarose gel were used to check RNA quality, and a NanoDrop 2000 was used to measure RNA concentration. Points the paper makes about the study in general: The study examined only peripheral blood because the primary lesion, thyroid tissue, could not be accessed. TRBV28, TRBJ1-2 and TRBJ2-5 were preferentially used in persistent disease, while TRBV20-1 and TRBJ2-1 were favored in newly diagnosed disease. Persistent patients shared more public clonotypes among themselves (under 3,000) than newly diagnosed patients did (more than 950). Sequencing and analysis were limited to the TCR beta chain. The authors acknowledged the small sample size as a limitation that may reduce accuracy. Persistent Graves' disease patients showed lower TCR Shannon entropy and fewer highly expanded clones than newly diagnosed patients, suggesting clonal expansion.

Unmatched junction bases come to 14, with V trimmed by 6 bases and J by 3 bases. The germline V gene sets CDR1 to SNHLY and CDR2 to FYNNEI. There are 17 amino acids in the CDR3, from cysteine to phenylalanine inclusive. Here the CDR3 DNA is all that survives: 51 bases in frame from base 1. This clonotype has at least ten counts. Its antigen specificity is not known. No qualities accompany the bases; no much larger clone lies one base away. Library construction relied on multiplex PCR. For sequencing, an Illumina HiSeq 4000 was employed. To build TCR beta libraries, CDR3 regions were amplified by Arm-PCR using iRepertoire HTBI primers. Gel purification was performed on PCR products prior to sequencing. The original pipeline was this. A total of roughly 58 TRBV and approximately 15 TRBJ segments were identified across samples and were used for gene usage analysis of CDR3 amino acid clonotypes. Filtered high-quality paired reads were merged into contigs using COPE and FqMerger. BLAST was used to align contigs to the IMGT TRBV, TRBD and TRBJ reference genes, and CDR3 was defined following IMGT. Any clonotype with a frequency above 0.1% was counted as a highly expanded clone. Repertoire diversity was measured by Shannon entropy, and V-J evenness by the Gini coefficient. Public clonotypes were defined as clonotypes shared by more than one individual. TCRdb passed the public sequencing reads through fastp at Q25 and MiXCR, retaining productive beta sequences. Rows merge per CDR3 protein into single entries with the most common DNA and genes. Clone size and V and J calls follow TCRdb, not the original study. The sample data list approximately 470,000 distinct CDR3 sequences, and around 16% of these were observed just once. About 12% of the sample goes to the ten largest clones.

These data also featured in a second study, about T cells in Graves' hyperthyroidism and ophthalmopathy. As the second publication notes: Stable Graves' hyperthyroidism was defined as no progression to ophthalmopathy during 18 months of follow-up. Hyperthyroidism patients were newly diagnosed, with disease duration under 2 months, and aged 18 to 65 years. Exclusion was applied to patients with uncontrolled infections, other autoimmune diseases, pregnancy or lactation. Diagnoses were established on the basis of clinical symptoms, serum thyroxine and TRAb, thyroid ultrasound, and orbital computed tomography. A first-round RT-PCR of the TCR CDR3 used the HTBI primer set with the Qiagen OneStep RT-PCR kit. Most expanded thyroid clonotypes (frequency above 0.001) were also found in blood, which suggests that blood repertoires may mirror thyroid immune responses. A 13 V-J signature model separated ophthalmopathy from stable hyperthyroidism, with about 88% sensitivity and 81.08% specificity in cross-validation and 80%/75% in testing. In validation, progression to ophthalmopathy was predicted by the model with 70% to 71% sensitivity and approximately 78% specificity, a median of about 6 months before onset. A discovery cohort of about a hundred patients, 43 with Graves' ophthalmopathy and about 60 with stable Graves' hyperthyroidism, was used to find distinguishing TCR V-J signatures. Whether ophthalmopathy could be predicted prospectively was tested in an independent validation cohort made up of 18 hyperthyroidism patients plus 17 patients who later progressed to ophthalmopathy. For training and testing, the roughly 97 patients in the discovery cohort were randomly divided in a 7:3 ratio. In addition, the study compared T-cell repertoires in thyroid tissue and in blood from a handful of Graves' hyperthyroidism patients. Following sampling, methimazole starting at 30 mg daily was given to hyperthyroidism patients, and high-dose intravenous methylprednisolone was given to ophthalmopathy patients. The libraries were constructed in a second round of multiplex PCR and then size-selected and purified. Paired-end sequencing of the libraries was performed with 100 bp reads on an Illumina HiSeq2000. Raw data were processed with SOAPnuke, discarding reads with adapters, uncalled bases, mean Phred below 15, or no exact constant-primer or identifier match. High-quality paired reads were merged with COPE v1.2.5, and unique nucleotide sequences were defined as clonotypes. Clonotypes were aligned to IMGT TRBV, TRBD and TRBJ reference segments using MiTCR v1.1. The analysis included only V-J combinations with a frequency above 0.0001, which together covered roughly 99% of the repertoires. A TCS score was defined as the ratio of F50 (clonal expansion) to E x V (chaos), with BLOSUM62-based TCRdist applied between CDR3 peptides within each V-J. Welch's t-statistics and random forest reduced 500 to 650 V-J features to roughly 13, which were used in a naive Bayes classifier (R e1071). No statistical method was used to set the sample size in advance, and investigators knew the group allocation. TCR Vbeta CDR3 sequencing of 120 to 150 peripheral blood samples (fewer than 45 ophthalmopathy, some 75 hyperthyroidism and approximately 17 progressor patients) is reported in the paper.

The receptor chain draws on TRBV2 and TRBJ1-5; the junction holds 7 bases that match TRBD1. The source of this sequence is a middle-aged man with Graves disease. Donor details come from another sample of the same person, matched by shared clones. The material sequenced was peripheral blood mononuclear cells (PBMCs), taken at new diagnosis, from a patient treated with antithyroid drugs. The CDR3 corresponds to CASSGLDRFPFNQPQHF. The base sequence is TGTGCCAGCAGCGGACTGGACAGGTTCCCCTTCAATCAGCCCCAGCATTTT.